What follows are 24 T cell receptor beta chains derived from one specimen sequenced in a study of cytotoxic CD8 clonotypes in ibrutinib-treated CLL (dated by TCRdb to the early 2020s). The library was obtained by the immunoSEQ multiplex PCR assay. Here the immuneACCESS table is served through TCRdb, limited to in-frame sequences with V and J called. Missing clones are a known gap in these copies; in checked studies unresolved V genes cover under half, and the rest lacks a known reason. This sample has 110,000 to 150,000 clones in its table, and over 60% of those were observed once. Roughly 12% of the sample is in the top ten clones. This specimen's time point label, per the study, means: approximately eleven months on ibrutinib. The source was PBMCs, collected after 12 months of ibrutinib treatment. These TCRs come from a human donor with chronic lymphocytic leukemia.

This clone was detected only once. This chain uses TRBV6-6 with TRBJ1-2, with TRBD1 identical over 9 bases. Germline CDR1 and CDR2: MNHNY and SVGAGI (reference sequence). The CDR3 runs to 15 residues. V shed 2 bases, J shed 5 bases, and the junction held 6 bases outside the gene matches. The DNA of the CDR3 is TGTGCCAGCAGTTACGAAGACAGGGGGTTATATGGCTACACCTTC. Residues: CASSYEDRGLYGYTF.

As DNA, the CDR3 is TGTGCCAGCACCCCGGCTATAAGGTCCCTGAACTATGGCTACACCTTC. Translating it yields CASTPAIRSLNYGYTF. This chain joins TRBV2 and TRBJ1-2; D not certain. V lost 7 bases to trimming and J lost 2 bases, with 20 bases between them. This CDR3 contains 16 residues. The V gene's germline CDR1 is SNHLY and CDR2 FYNNEI.

The chain has TRBV27 and TRBJ2-3; TRBD2 matches at 9 bases. This CDR3 has 15 residues. V shed 7 bases and J 5 bases; nucleotides not matched to a gene: 10. Germline V gene data show CDR1 as MNHEY and CDR2 as SMNVEV (reference sequence). As DNA, the CDR3 is TGTGCCAGCACCTGGGCGGGAGGGCCTCAAGATACGCAGTATTTT. Translated: CASTWAGGPQDTQYF.

The chain joins TRBV30 to TRBJ2-1; D unclear. This CDR3 contains 14 residues. The germline V gene encodes CDR1 GTSNPN and CDR2 SVGIG (reference sequence). Trimming pared 0 bases from V and 4 bases from J, leaving 10 bases between. DNA of the CDR3: TGTGCCTGGAGTGTACACGGAGCTTACAATGAGCAGTTCTTC. It yields the protein CAWSVHGAYNEQFF.

This clone has a handful of counts. The CDR3: CSGVLDGGTF. The CDR3 nucleotides read TGCAGCGGGGTCTTGGACGGGGGCACCTTC. This chain links TRBV29-1 with TRBJ1-2, with D tentatively TRBD1 (5 bases). V was shortened by 7 bases and J by 13 bases, with 16 bases between the two germline ends. Germline V gene sequence: CDR1 SQVTM, CDR2 ANQGSEA. The length of the CDR3 is 10 residues.

This sequence joins TRBV7-2 and TRBJ2-3; TRBD1 might be the D (6 bases). The germline V and J ends were trimmed by 5 bases and 2 bases, with 11 bases remaining between them. Germline V gives CDR1 SGHTA, CDR2 FQGNSA. This CDR3 region has 14 residues. The CDR3 loop is CASSLRGSTDTQYF. The CDR3 DNA reads as TGTGCCAGCAGCCTTAGGGGGTCCACAGATACGCAGTATTTT. The full variable domain, completed using reference TRBV7-2 and TRBJ2-3, is GAGVSQSPSNKVTEKGKDVELRCDPISGHTALYWYRQSLGQGLEFLIYFQGNSAPDKSGLPSDRFSAERTGGSVSTLTIQRTQQEDSAVYLCASSLRGSTDTQYFGPGTRLTVL.

This chain joins TRBV21-1 and TRBJ1-5. TRBV21-1 is a pseudogene. The CDR3 spans 20 residues. The CDR3 DNA is TGTGCCAGCAGCAAAAAAGGGGGGATCGCCCGGGGTTATAGCAATCAGCCCCAGCATTTT. Protein: CASSKKGGIARGYSNQPQHF.

This rearrangement joins TRBV7-9 to TRBJ2-3; TRBD2 matches 8 bases. CDR3 length: 16 amino acids. The germline CDR1 and CDR2 sequences are SEHNR and FQNEAQ (reference sequence). Trimming removed 2 bases from V and 2 bases from J; junction bases left unmatched: 6. Here the CDR3 reads CASSLLAGGFTDTQYF. DNA for the CDR3: TGTGCCAGCAGCTTATTGGCGGGAGGCTTCACAGATACGCAGTATTTT.

The chain is built from TRBV14 and TRBJ2-7; D is unclear. The CDR3 is 15 residues long. The germline V gene has CDR1 SGHDN and CDR2 FVKESK. The V gene lost 4 bases and the J gene lost 2 bases, with 15 bases spanning the gap. The DNA for the CDR3 is TGTGCCAGCAGCCCCCTTCGGCGTGACCCCTACGAGCAGTACTTC. This sequence encodes CASSPLRRDPYEQYF.

The chain couples TRBV5-1 to TRBJ2-3; D uncertain. CDR1 is SGHRS and CDR2 is YFSETQ in the germline V gene. V was cut by 3 bases and J by 0 bases, with 11 bases left in between. This CDR3 is built from 15 residues. CDR3: CASSSGESSTDTQYF. CDR3 sequence (DNA): TGCGCCAGCAGCTCCGGAGAGTCTAGCACAGATACGCAGTATTTT.

Remarks on this clone: Different DNA sequences within this sample yield the same CDR3. This chain joins TRBV28 and TRBJ1-5; no reliable D call. The V gene lost 6 bases and the J gene lost 4 bases, with 4 bases spanning the gap. This CDR3 is 11 amino acids long. Germline V CDR1 and CDR2: MDHEN, SYDVKM. The CDR3 region is CASRGNQPQHF. The CDR3 nucleotides read TGTGCCAGCAGGGGGAATCAGCCCCAGCATTTT.

The J gene is TRBJ2-7, the V gene TRBV5-5, with D possibly TRBD1 on 5 matching bases. Germline assignment: CDR1 SGHKS and CDR2 YYEKEE (reference sequence). V lost 2 bases and J lost 3, with 15 bases in between. The CDR3 sequence is 15 residues long. The CDR3 region has the DNA TGTGCCAGCAGCTTAGGGGCCCCTGGTCGCTACGAGCAGTACTTC. It encodes CASSLGAPGRYEQYF.

The chain recombines TRBV11-3 with TRBJ2-1; D uncertain. V lost 4 bases and J 9 bases, leaving 19 bases between the germline ends. CDR1 and CDR2 from the germline V gene are SGHNT and YENEEA. The CDR3 has 15 amino acids. This CDR3 is CASSWRGALDAEQFF. The CDR3 DNA is TGTGCCAGCAGCTGGAGAGGCGCCCTCGACGCTGAGCAGTTCTTC. The full variable domain, completed using reference TRBV11-3 and TRBJ2-1, is EAGVVQSPRYKIIEKKQPVAFWCNPISGHNTLYWYLQNLGQGPELLIRYENEEAVDDSQLPKDRFSAERLKGVDSTLKIQPAELGDSAVYLCASSWRGALDAEQFFGPGTRLTVL.

V is TRBV29-1 and J is TRBJ2-1; D might be TRBD1 (6 bases). This CDR3 comprises 13 residues. CDR1 and CDR2 from the germline V gene are SQVTM and ANQGSEA. The germline V and J ends were trimmed by 6 bases and 3 bases, with 12 bases remaining between them. This chain's CDR3 is CSVPTGNYNEQFF. Here the CDR3 DNA reads TGCAGCGTCCCGACAGGAAACTACAATGAGCAGTTCTTC.

This clone appeared many times. The gene calls are TRBV4-2 and TRBJ1-5, with no clear D. Germline V gene lookup returns CDR1 LGHNA and CDR2 YNFKEQ. The CDR3 sequence is 15 residues long. The V and J ends lost 5 bases and 2 bases respectively, with 13 bases between them. The CDR3 DNA reads as TGTGCCAGCAGCTCCCGTTCTCGGGGCAATCAGCCCCAGCATTTT. It encodes CASSSRSRGNQPQHF.

The chain uses TRBV28 and TRBJ2-1, with 7 positions matching TRBD2. The CDR3 has 16 residues. Germline CDR1 and CDR2: MDHEN and SYDVKM. Germline trimming cut 5 bases from V and 6 bases from J; bases unmatched to any gene: 13. Written as DNA, the CDR3 is TGTGCCAGCAGTCTTACCAGCGGGACCTTACCCAATGAGCAGTTCTTC. Translating gives CASSLTSGTLPNEQFF.

The chain recombines TRBV7-9 with TRBJ2-2, with TRBD1 matching 7 bases. The CDR3 totals 14 residues. Germline CDR1 and CDR2: SEHNR and FQNEAQ (reference sequence). J lost 6 bases, V lost 1 base, and 2 bases had no gene match. The CDR3 DNA follows: TGTGCCAGCAGCTTAGAACAGGGGCCCGGGGAGCTGTTTTTT. This translates into CASSLEQGPGELFF.

This clone was seen more than once but under ten times. The rearrangement uses TRBV19 and TRBJ1-1; no reliable D call. CDR3 size: 13 residues. CDR1 is LNHDA and CDR2 is SQIVND in the germline V gene (reference sequence). Trimming removed 6 bases from V and 4 bases from J, with 12 bases in between. This CDR3 is CASSGRVGTEAFF. Written as DNA, the CDR3 is TGTGCCAGTAGCGGTCGAGTCGGCACTGAAGCTTTCTTT.

V is TRBV7-2 and J is TRBJ2-1, with no clear D. V was clipped by 5 bases and J by 0 bases, with 11 bases between them. Germline CDR1 is SGHTA and CDR2 is FQGNSA. The CDR3 spans 15 residues. In nucleotides, the CDR3 is TGTGCCAGCAGCGTCTCCTCGAGCTCCTACAATGAGCAGTTCTTC. Its protein product is CASSVSSSSYNEQFF.

The chain is built from TRBV18 and TRBJ2-1; 7 nucleotides align to TRBD1. V lost 3 bases and J lost 6; bases outside the gene matches: 11. The CDR3 is made up of 16 amino acids. Germline values: CDR1 KGHSH, CDR2 LQKENI. CDR3 residues: CASSPITGAAPNEQFF. CDR3 nucleotide sequence: TGTGCCAGCTCACCGATAACAGGGGCGGCCCCCAATGAGCAGTTCTTC.

The CDR3, as DNA: TGTGCCAGCTCACCACCATCGGTAAGCAACACTGAAGCTTTCTTT. This gives the protein CASSPPSVSNTEAFF. This chain links TRBV18 with TRBJ1-1; D not certain. Germline CDR1 reads KGHSH; CDR2 reads LQKENI. This CDR3 contains 15 residues. Trimming stripped 0 bases from V and 2 bases from J, with 10 bases between.

The rearrangement uses TRBV27 and TRBJ2-3; D is undetermined. The germline V gene has CDR1 MNHEY and CDR2 SMNVEV (reference sequence). V was pared by 7 bases and J by 2 bases, with 4 bases between. CDR3 length: 11 residues. The CDR3 nucleotides read TGTGCCAGCACCTACACAGATACGCAGTATTTT. The encoded protein is CASTYTDTQYF.

CDR3: CASSPPRASYEQYF. The CDR3, as DNA: TGTGCCAGCTCACCACCGCGTGCCTCCTACGAGCAGTACTTC. The chain has TRBV18 and TRBJ2-7; D call uncertain. CDR1 is KGHSH and CDR2 is LQKENI in the germline V gene. CDR3 length: 14 amino acids. Deletions cut 0 bases from V and 0 bases from J, with 6 bases between.

The chain combines TRBV6-5 with TRBJ1-5; 7 nucleotides match TRBD1. In germline, CDR1 is MNHEY, CDR2 SVGAGI. With V trimmed by 6 bases and J by 3 bases, 5 bases remained unmatched. The CDR3 extends over 14 amino acids. Here the CDR3 DNA reads TGTGCCAGCAGCCGCGGACAGGTCAATCAGCCCCAGCATTTT. Its translation is CASSRGQVNQPQHF.